The 17 T cell receptor beta chains in this list originate from one sample, sequenced in a study of T cell changes during pregnancy in multiple sclerosis. Produced via immunoSEQ multiplex PCR; TCRdb's table is partial and in-frame only. The sample lists tens of thousands of clones; approximately 94% were seen once. The sample in question was peripheral blood, obtained in the third trimester of pregnancy. Receptor source: a female donor with multiple sclerosis, enrolled in a pregnancy study.

CDR3 region: CASNSAGTGLYEQYF. CDR3 bases: TGTGCCAGCAATTCCGCCGGGACAGGGCTCTACGAGCAGTACTTC. This chain connects TRBV28 to TRBJ2-7, with 9 bases fitting TRBD1. This CDR3 spans 15 amino acids. Germline loops: CDR1 MDHEN, CDR2 SYDVKM. Germline trimming cut 7 bases from V and 3 bases from J; bases unmatched to any gene: 10.

The J gene is TRBJ2-1, the V gene TRBV4-1; TRBD2 aligns across 7 bases. Looked up from germline, CDR1 is MGHRA and CDR2 is YSYEKL. V shed 1 base and J 4 bases; nucleotides not matched to a gene: 13. The CDR3 is 18 residues long. CDR3 in DNA: TGCGCCAGCAGCCAAGGGATGGCCGGGGGGTCTAATTACAATGAGCAGTTCTTC. It is translated as CASSQGMAGGSNYNEQFF.

CDR3 sequence (DNA): TGTGCCAGCAGCTTTTGGAGTACGGATGAGCAGTTCTTC. As protein: CASSFWSTDEQFF. V is TRBV7-2 and J is TRBJ2-1, with no clear D. This CDR3 has 13 residues. Germline V gene data show CDR1 as SGHTA and CDR2 as FQGNSA. V lost 3 bases to trimming and J lost 8 bases, with 11 bases between them.

V is TRBV7-2 and J is TRBJ2-1, with 8 bases fitting TRBD2. The V and J ends lost 5 bases and 11 bases, in that order; junction bases with no gene match: 17. The CDR3 covers 16 residues. The germline V gene has CDR1 SGHTA and CDR2 FQGNSA. The CDR3 loop reads CASSPNAAGVSSQQFF. CDR3 DNA sequence: TGTGCCAGCAGCCCGAACGCAGCGGGAGTGTCTTCTCAGCAGTTCTTC.

The chain recombines TRBV7-2 with TRBJ2-7, with 7 bases lining up with TRBD2. The germline V gene has CDR1 SGHTA and CDR2 FQGNSA. The CDR3 runs 14 residues. V trimming: 6 bases; J trimming: 2 bases; junction bases outside the gene matches: 7. CDR3 coding DNA: TGTGCCAGCAGATTTGGAGCGGGACCCTACGAGCAGTACTTC. This translates into CASRFGAGPYEQYF.

This sequence joins TRBV5-1 and TRBJ1-1; weak D call: TRBD1 (5 bases). CDR1 SGHRS and CDR2 YFSETQ come from the germline V gene. V lost 2 bases, J lost 4 bases, and 15 bases lay in between. The CDR3 length is 15 residues. CDR3: CASSFTGQGITEAFF. For the CDR3, the DNA is TGCGCCAGCAGCTTCACAGGTCAAGGTATCACTGAAGCTTTCTTT. The full variable domain, in which reference TRBV5-1 and TRBJ1-1 provide the parts outside the CDR3, is KAGVTQTPRYLIKTRGQQVTLSCSPISGHRSVSWYQQTPGQGLQFLFEYFSETQRNKGNFPGRFSGRQFSNSRSEMNVSTLELGDSALYLCASSFTGQGITEAFFGQGTRLTVV.

This clone was found a few times. This rearrangement joins TRBV7-6 to TRBJ2-7; D possibly corresponds to TRBD2 (5 bases). Trimming removed 2 bases at V and 9 bases at J, with 11 bases between. This CDR3 region has 12 residues. Germline CDR1 reads SGHVS; CDR2 reads FNYEAQ. The CDR3 loop is CASSLWGEGQYF. CDR3 coding DNA: TGTGCCAGCAGCTTATGGGGAGAAGGGCAGTACTTC.

The rearrangement joins TRBV28 to TRBJ1-2; TRBD1 might be the D (5 bases). Germline V lookup: CDR1 MDHEN, CDR2 SYDVKM. The CDR3 runs 14 residues. Trimming stripped 6 bases from V and 6 bases from J, with 17 bases between. The DNA of the CDR3 is TGTGCCAGCAGGCCACCCCAGGGAATCGATGGCTACACCTTC. Its protein is CASRPPQGIDGYTF.

This chain uses TRBV12-5 with TRBJ2-1; 10 nucleotides match TRBD2. The trim removed 3 bases at V and 3 bases at J, leaving 23 bases unmatched. This CDR3 spans 22 amino acids. The germline CDR1 and CDR2 sequences are LGHNT and FRNRAP. The DNA for the CDR3 is TGTGCTAGTGGTTTAGGGGGGCGCGGGTTAGTGAGCGGGAGGGTTCGCTACAATGAGCAGTTCTTC. Its protein is CASGLGGRGLVSGRVRYNEQFF.

The sample holds a few counts of this clone. The V and J genes are TRBV28 and TRBJ1-2, with 7 nucleotides matching TRBD1. Germline lookup yields CDR1 MDHEN and CDR2 SYDVKM. The CDR3 totals 14 residues. V shed 3 bases and J 6 bases; nucleotides not matched to a gene: 7. CDR3 sequence: CASSLGQGVDGYTF. CDR3 bases: TGTGCCAGCAGTTTGGGGCAGGGGGTAGATGGCTACACCTTC.

This chain links TRBV27 with TRBJ2-1; 8 bases match TRBD2. With V trimmed by 3 bases and J by 8 bases, 9 bases remained unmatched. Germline values: CDR1 MNHEY, CDR2 SMNVEV (reference sequence). The CDR3 contains 15 residues. The CDR3: CASSFLAGGWDEQFF. The CDR3 coding sequence is TGTGCCAGCAGTTTTTTGGCGGGAGGATGGGATGAGCAGTTCTTC.

V gene TRBV10-3 combines with J gene TRBJ2-1, with 10 bases matching TRBD1. The CDR3 contains 17 residues. Per germline, CDR1 ENHRY and CDR2 SYGVKD. Germline trimming cut 8 bases from V and 2 bases from J; bases unmatched to any gene: 12. CDR3 sequence (DNA): TGTGCCATCTCGGGGGGGGACAGGGGTATCACCTACAATGAGCAGTTCTTC. It yields the protein CAISGGDRGITYNEQFF.

This clone was detected once. The J gene is TRBJ2-2, the V gene TRBV11-2; D uncertain. The length of the CDR3 is 17 residues. V was cut by 3 bases and J by 5 bases, with 19 bases left in between. CDR1 and CDR2 (germline): SGHAT, FQNNGV. CDR3 sequence reads: CASSLSPPVPTTGELFF. In DNA, the CDR3 is TGTGCCAGCAGCTTGTCACCACCAGTGCCAACGACCGGGGAGCTGTTTTTT.

V usage is TRBV27 and J usage is TRBJ2-1; 8 bases agree with TRBD2. The CDR3 runs 14 residues. Germline V CDR1 and CDR2: MNHEY, SMNVEV (reference sequence). V shed 11 bases, J shed 9 bases, and the junction held 15 bases outside the gene matches. The CDR3 DNA reads TGTGCCTCTCAGAGTGGGCGAGCGGGAGTTGAGCAGTTCTTC. This translates into CASQSGRAGVEQFF.

V is TRBV29-1 and J is TRBJ2-3, with 9 bases lining up with TRBD1. The V gene's germline CDR1 is SQVTM and CDR2 ANQGSEA. J gave up 6 bases and V 6 bases, and 7 bases lay outside the gene matches. The CDR3 is 13 residues long. CDR3 sequence reads: CSVQGALGDTQYF. The CDR3 nucleotides are TGCAGCGTACAGGGGGCTTTGGGCGATACGCAGTATTTT.

The chain carries TRBV18 and TRBJ1-3; 7 bases align to TRBD1. Trimming cost V 6 bases and J 2 bases; bases outside gene matches: 7. This CDR3 spans 15 amino acids. Germline V gene lookup returns CDR1 KGHSH and CDR2 LQKENI. The CDR3 reads CASSPGQATGNTIYF. The CDR3, as DNA: TGTGCCAGCTCCCCCGGACAGGCCACTGGAAACACCATATATTTT.

The chain links TRBV15 to TRBJ1-4; D is unresolved. V lost 8 bases to trimming and J lost 4 bases, with 11 bases between them. Germline-derived CDR1 and CDR2 are LNHNV and YYDKDF (reference sequence). CDR3 size: 13 residues. CDR3 in DNA: TGTGCCACCCAAACGCGCCTTAATGAAAAACTGTTTTTT. Protein product: CATQTRLNEKLFF.